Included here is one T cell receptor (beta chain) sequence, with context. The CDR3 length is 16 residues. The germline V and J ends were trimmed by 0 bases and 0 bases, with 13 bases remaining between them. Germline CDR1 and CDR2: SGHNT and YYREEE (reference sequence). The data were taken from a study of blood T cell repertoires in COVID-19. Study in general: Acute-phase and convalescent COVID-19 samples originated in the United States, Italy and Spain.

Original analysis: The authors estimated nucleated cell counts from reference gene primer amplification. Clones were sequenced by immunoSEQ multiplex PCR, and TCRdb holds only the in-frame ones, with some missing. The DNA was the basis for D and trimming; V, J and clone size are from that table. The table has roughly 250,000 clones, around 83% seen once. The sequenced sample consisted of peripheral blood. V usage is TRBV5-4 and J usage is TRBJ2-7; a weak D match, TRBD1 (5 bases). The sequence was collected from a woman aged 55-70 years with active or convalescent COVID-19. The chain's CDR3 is CASSLGTPDNSYEQYF. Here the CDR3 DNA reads TGTGCCAGCAGCTTGGGGACCCCGGACAACTCCTACGAGCAGTACTTC.